One sample yielded the 13 T cell receptor beta chains listed below, sequenced in a study of OX40 agonist ivuxolimab in advanced cancers. Measured with immunoSEQ multiplex PCR; TCRdb has only the in-frame clones, and not every one. The table includes approximately 86,000 clones, more than 85% detected once. The sample in question was CD4+ or CD8+ T cells sorted from blood, obtained in a trial of the OX40 agonist ivuxolimab. The source is an adult with an advanced solid tumor such as melanoma, head and neck, liver or kidney cancer.

This chain links TRBV2 with TRBJ2-7; D assignment may be TRBD1 or TRBD2 (5 bases each). Trimming took off 9 bases at V and 4 bases at J, with 19 bases between the two ends. CDR1 SNHLY and CDR2 FYNNEI come from the germline V gene. This CDR3 region has 14 residues. The CDR3, as DNA: TGTGCCAGTATCGAGGGGATATTATATTACGAGCAGTACTTC. Its translation is CASIEGILYYEQYF.

The rearrangement uses TRBV7-9 and TRBJ2-7, with D possibly matching TRBD2 (5 bases). The CDR3 runs to 14 residues. The V end was cut by 1 base, the J end by 3 bases, with 10 bases between. Germline V CDR1 and CDR2: SEHNR, FQNEAQ (reference sequence). The CDR3: CASSLGGSRYEQYF. The DNA for the CDR3 is TGTGCCAGCAGCTTAGGAGGGAGCCGCTACGAGCAGTACTTC.

The chain recombines TRBV4-3 with TRBJ2-5, with D perhaps TRBD1 or TRBD2 (5 bases each). Germline assignment: CDR1 LGHNA and CDR2 YSLEER. The CDR3 has 16 amino acids. V was cut by 0 bases and J by 1 base, with 12 bases left in between. CDR3: CASSQDWPGPQETQYF. Here the CDR3 DNA reads TGCGCCAGCAGCCAAGACTGGCCGGGACCCCAAGAGACCCAGTACTTC.

For the CDR3, the DNA is TGTGCCAGCTCACTACAGGCGAACACCGGGGAGCTGTTTTTT. It translates to CASSLQANTGELFF. This chain uses TRBV18 with TRBJ2-2; TRBD1 might be the D (5 bases). The CDR3 is 14 residues long. V was trimmed by 4 bases and J by 0 bases, leaving 6 bases between them. The germline CDR1 and CDR2 sequences are KGHSH and LQKENI.

This chain connects TRBV19 to TRBJ1-1; D is possibly TRBD1 (5 bases). In germline, CDR1 is LNHDA, CDR2 SQIVND (reference sequence). The CDR3 loop spans 14 amino acids. The germline V and J ends were trimmed by 5 bases and 1 base, with 11 bases remaining between them. The CDR3 DNA follows: TGTGCCAGTAGTCCGGGACGGGGGAACACTGAAGCTTTCTTT. This encodes CASSPGRGNTEAFF.

The chain carries TRBV19 and TRBJ2-7; 7 nucleotides match TRBD2. The junction had 10 bases not matched to a gene; V was cut back by 4 bases and J by 1 base. Germline CDR1 and CDR2: LNHDA and SQIVND (reference sequence). The CDR3 runs to 16 residues. CDR3 protein: CASSRGLASGSYEQYF. DNA for the CDR3: TGTGCCAGTAGTAGGGGCCTAGCTAGCGGTTCCTACGAGCAGTACTTC. Full variable domain (remainder filled in from reference TRBV19 and TRBJ2-7): DGGITQSPKYLFRKEGQNVTLSCEQNLNHDAMYWYRQDPGQGLRLIYYSQIVNDFQKGDIAEGYSVSREKKESFPLTVTSAQKNPTAFYLCASSRGLASGSYEQYFGPGTRLTVT.

Regarding this clone: Other nucleotide sequences from this sample produce the same CDR3. The gene calls are TRBV4-2 and TRBJ2-5, with 7 bases lining up with TRBD2. V was clipped by 0 bases and J by 3 bases; unmatched bases: 7. This CDR3 is built from 16 residues. CDR1 and CDR2 (germline): LGHNA, YNFKEQ. CDR3 nucleotide sequence: TGTGCCAGCAGCCAAGATGTGGGAGGGCCTGAAGAGACCCAGTACTTC. Translated, it gives CASSQDVGGPEETQYF.

The gene calls are TRBV5-5 and TRBJ2-5; D tentatively fits TRBD1 or TRBD2 (5 bases each). V lost 3 bases and J 4 bases, leaving 16 bases between the germline ends. Looked up from germline, CDR1 is SGHKS and CDR2 is YYEKEE (reference sequence). This CDR3 spans 15 amino acids. In nucleotides, the CDR3 is TGTGCCAGCAGCTCGAGGGACCTTCAAACAGAGACCCAGTACTTC. Translated: CASSSRDLQTETQYF.

The chain joins TRBV7-3 to TRBJ1-2; D perhaps matches TRBD1 (5 bases). The CDR3 is 15 residues long. Germline V CDR1 and CDR2: SGHTA, FQGTGA. The germline V and J ends were trimmed by 5 bases and 6 bases, with 19 bases remaining between them. In DNA, the CDR3 is TGTGCCAGCAGCAAGACAGACGGGACGGTGGATGGCTACACCTTC. It specifies CASSKTDGTVDGYTF.

The chain couples TRBV9 to TRBJ1-5, with D unresolved. V dropped 0 bases and J dropped 1 base, with 2 bases sitting between them. The CDR3 has 13 amino acids. Germline CDR1 is SGDLS and CDR2 is YYNGEE. The CDR3 DNA is TGTGCCAGCAGCGTAGGAAGCAATCAGCCCCAGCATTTT. Encoded protein: CASSVGSNQPQHF.

The chain has TRBV7-9 and TRBJ1-4, with 8 bases fitting TRBD1. Germline V gives CDR1 SEHNR, CDR2 FQNEAQ (reference sequence). V lost 4 bases, J lost 5 bases, and 6 bases stayed unmatched. This CDR3 comprises 15 residues. The CDR3 is CASSSGTGANEKLFF. Written as DNA, the CDR3 is TGTGCCAGCAGCTCCGGGACAGGTGCCAATGAAAAACTGTTTTTT.

The V gene is TRBV18, the J gene TRBJ1-2; no definite D call. The V gene's germline CDR1 is KGHSH and CDR2 LQKENI. This CDR3 spans 15 amino acids. V lost 0 bases and J lost 0, with 8 bases in between. CDR3 amino acids: CASSPPDQANYGYTF. The CDR3 coding sequence is TGTGCCAGCTCACCACCAGACCAAGCTAACTATGGCTACACCTTC.

The J gene is TRBJ1-5, the V gene TRBV5-1; 8 nucleotides line up with TRBD1. CDR1 is SGHRS, CDR2 YFSETQ, per germline. The V and J ends lost 4 bases and 3 bases, in that order; junction bases with no gene match: 9. The length of the CDR3 is 16 residues. CDR3 sequence reads: CASSPGGTGLNQPQHF. CDR3 nucleotides: TGCGCCAGCAGCCCGGGGGGGACAGGACTCAATCAGCCCCAGCATTTT.